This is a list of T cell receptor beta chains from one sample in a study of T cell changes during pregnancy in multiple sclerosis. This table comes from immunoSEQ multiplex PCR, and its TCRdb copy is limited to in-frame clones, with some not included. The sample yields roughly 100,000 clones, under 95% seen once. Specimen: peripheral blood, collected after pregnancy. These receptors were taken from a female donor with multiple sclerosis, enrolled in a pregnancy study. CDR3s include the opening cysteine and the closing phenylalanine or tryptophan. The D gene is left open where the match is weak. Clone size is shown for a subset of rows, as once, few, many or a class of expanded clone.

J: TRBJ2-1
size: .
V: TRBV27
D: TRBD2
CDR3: CASSSHASGSVSEQFF
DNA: TGTGCCAGCAGTTCCCACGCTAGCGGGAGCGTTAGTGAGCAGTTCTTC

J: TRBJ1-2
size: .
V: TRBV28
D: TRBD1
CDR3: CASSLGRGNYGYTF
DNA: TGTGCCAGCAGTTTAGGCAGGGGGAACTATGGCTACACCTTC

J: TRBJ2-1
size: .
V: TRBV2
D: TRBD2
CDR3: CASSGQGTSGRWEFF
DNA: TGTGCCAGCAGTGGGCAGGGGACTAGCGGGAGATGGGAGTTCTTC

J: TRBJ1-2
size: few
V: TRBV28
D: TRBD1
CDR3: CASSGDRTYGYTF
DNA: TGTGCCAGCAGTGGGGACAGAACCTATGGCTACACCTTC

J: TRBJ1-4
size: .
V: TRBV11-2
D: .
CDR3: CASSFSAGSNEKLFF
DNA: TGTGCCAGCAGCTTTAGCGCGGGCTCTAATGAAAAACTGTTTTTT

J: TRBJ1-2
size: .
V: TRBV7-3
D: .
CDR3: CASSLTGGRERPDGYTF
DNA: TGTGCCAGCAGCTTAACCGGGGGACGCGAACGCCCGGATGGCTACACCTTC

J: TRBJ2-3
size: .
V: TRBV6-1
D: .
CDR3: CASTTPGTDTQYF
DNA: TGTGCCTCAACCACTCCGGGCACAGATACGCAGTATTTT

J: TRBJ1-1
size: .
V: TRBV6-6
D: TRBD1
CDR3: CASSAGTGGGAFF
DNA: TGTGCCAGCAGTGCCGGGACAGGGGGTGGAGCTTTCTTT

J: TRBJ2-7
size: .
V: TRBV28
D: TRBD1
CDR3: CASSSRTGSTYEQYF
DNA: TGTGCCAGCAGTTCCCGGACAGGGTCCACCTACGAGCAGTACTTC

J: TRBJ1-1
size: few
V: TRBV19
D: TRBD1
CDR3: CASSATGVSEAFF
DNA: TGTGCCAGTAGTGCCACAGGGGTAAGTGAAGCTTTCTTT

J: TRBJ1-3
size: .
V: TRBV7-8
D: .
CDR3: CASSFIQGYSGNTIYF
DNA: TGTGCCAGCAGCTTTATACAGGGATACTCTGGAAACACCATATATTTT

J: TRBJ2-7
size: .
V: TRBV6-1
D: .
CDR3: CASSKTNAYEQYF
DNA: TGTGCCAGCAGCAAGACAAACGCCTACGAGCAGTACTTC

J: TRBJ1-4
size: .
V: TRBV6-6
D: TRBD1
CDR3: CASRGQGDEKLFF
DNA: TGTGCCAGCAGGGGACAGGGGGATGAAAAACTGTTTTTT

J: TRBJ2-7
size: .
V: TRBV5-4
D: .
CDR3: CASSHPDRNEQYF
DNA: TGTGCCAGCAGCCATCCGGACAGAAACGAGCAGTACTTC

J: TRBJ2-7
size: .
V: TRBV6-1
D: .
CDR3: CASSFPVDSYEQYF
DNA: TGTGCCAGCAGTTTTCCCGTGGACAGCTACGAGCAGTACTTC

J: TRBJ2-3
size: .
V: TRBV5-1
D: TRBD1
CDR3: CASSNVQGPDTQYF
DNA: TGCGCCAGCAGCAACGTACAGGGGCCGGATACGCAGTATTTT

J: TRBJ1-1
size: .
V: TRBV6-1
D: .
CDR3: CASKSSRGNTEAFF
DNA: TGTGCCAGCAAATCGAGTAGGGGGAACACTGAAGCTTTCTTT

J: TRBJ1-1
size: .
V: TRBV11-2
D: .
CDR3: CASSNRGGTYTEAFF
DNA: TGTGCCAGCAGCAACCGCGGGGGGACGTACACTGAAGCTTTCTTT

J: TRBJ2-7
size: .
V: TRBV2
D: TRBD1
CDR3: CASSTIGTGPYEQYF
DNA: TGTGCCAGCAGTACCATCGGGACAGGGCCCTACGAGCAGTACTTC

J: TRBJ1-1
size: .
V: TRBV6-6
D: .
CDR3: CASSYSFQGTEAFF
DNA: TGTGCCAGCAGTTACTCGTTTCAGGGAACTGAAGCTTTCTTT

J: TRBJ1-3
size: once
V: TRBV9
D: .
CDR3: CASSVEGAGNTIYF
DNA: TGTGCCAGCAGCGTAGAAGGGGCTGGAAACACCATATATTTT

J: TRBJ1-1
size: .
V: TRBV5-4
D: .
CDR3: CASSLDRANTEAFF
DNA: TGTGCCAGCAGCTTGGACAGGGCGAACACTGAAGCTTTCTTT

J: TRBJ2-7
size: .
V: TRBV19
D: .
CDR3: CASSIVPQNEQYF
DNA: TGTGCCAGTAGTATCGTCCCCCAGAACGAGCAGTACTTC

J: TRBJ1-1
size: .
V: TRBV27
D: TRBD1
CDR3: CAGARDRMNTEAFF
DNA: TGTGCCGGTGCCCGGGACAGGATGAACACTGAAGCTTTCTTT

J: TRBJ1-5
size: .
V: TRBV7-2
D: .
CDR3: CASSPGVSNQPQHF
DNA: TGTGCCAGCAGCCCTGGAGTTAGCAATCAGCCCCAGCATTTT

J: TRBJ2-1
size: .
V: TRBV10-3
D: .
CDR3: CAISDRGNEQFF
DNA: TGTGCCATCAGTGATCGGGGCAATGAGCAGTTCTTC

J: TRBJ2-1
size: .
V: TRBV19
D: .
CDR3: CASSILYNEQFF
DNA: TGTGCCAGTAGTATCCTTTACAATGAGCAGTTCTTC

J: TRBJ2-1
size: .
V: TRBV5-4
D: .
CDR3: CASSLAGGGNLWDEQFF
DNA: TGTGCCAGCAGCTTGGCCGGAGGGGGCAATCTATGGGATGAGCAGTTCTTC

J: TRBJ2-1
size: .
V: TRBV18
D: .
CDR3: CASSPPGDNEQFF
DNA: TGTGCCAGCTCACCACCAGGGGACAATGAGCAGTTCTTC

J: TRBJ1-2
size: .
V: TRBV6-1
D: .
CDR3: CASIPIEGANYGYTF
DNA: TGTGCCAGCATCCCCATAGAGGGAGCAAACTATGGCTACACCTTC

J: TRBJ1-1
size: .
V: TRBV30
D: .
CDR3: CAWSEGGPRSRAFF
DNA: TGTGCCTGGAGTGAGGGCGGGCCCCGGAGTAGGGCTTTCTTT

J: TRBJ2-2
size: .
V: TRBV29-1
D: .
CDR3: CSAIQGAYTGELFF
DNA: TGCAGCGCGATACAAGGGGCCTACACCGGGGAGCTGTTTTTT

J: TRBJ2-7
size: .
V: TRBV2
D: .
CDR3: CASRSDSYEQYF
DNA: TGTGCCAGCAGAAGCGACAGTTACGAGCAGTACTTC

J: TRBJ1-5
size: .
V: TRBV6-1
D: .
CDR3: CASSEGSRGSNQPQHF
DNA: TGTGCCAGCAGTGAGGGAAGCCGGGGGTCAAATCAGCCCCAGCATTTT

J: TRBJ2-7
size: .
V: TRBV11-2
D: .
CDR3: CASSWGTGLATPYEQYF
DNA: TGTGCCAGCAGCTGGGGGACGGGGCTAGCGACCCCCTACGAGCAGTACTTC

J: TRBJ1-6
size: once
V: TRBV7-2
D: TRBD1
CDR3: CASSLETGANSPLHF
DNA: TGTGCCAGCAGCTTAGAGACAGGGGCGAATTCACCCCTCCACTTT

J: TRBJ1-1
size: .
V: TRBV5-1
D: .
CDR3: CASSLGVSNTEAFF
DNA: TGCGCCAGCAGCTTGGGAGTTTCGAACACTGAAGCTTTCTTT

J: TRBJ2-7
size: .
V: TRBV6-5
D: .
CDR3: CASSTRDSYEQYF
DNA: TGTGCCAGCAGCACCCGGGACTCCTACGAGCAGTACTTC

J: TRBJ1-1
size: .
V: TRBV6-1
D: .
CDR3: CASSAWGREDTEAFF
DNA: TGTGCCAGCAGCGCCTGGGGGCGCGAGGACACTGAAGCTTTCTTT

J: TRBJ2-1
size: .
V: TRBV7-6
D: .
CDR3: CASSLVGGRDEQFF
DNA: TGTGCCAGCAGCTTAGTAGGAGGGCGGGATGAGCAGTTCTTC

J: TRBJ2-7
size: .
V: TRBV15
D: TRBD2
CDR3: CATSRAGWGGITYEQYF
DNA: TGTGCCACCAGCAGAGCTGGGTGGGGGGGGATAACCTACGAGCAGTACTTC

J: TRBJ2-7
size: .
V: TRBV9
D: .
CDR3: CASSVGAGLGSYEQYF
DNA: TGTGCCAGCAGCGTAGGGGCAGGGCTCGGCTCCTACGAGCAGTACTTC

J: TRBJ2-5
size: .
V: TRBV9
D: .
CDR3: CASSGRGVPGETQYF
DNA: TGTGCCAGCAGCGGTCGCGGGGTGCCAGGGGAGACCCAGTACTTC

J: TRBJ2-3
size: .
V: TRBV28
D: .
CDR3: CASSSGQHTDTQYF
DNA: TGTGCCAGCAGTTCCGGACAGCACACAGATACGCAGTATTTT

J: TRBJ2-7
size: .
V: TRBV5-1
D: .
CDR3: CASSLYGRSYEQYF
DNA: TGCGCCAGCAGCTTGTATGGTCGCAGCTACGAGCAGTACTTC

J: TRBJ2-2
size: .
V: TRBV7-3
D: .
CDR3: CASSLWDFTNTGELFF
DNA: TGTGCCAGCAGCTTATGGGACTTTACGAACACCGGGGAGCTGTTTTTT

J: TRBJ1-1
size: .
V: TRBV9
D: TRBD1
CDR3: CASSAAGGRAEAFF
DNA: TGTGCCAGCAGCGCCGCAGGGGGGAGAGCTGAAGCTTTCTTT

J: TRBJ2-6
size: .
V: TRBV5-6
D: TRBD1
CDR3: CASSRTGNGANVLTF
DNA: TGTGCCAGCAGCCGGACAGGGAACGGGGCCAACGTCCTGACTTTC

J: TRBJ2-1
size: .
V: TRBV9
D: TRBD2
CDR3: CASSGPPGLAGGEQFF
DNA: TGTGCCAGCAGCGGACCTCCGGGACTAGCGGGGGGTGAGCAGTTCTTC

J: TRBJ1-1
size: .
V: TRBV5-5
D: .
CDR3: CASSLGATEAFF
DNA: TGTGCCAGCAGCTTGGGGGCGACTGAAGCTTTCTTT

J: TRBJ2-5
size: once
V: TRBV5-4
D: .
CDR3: CASSLEPGGLETQYF
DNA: TGTGCCAGCAGCTTGGAACCAGGGGGGTTAGAGACCCAGTACTTC

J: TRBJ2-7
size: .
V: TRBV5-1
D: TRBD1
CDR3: CASSLTTGQQIDEQYF
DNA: TGCGCCAGCAGCCTCACCACGGGACAGCAAATCGACGAGCAGTACTTC

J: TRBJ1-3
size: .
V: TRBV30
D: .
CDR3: CASLVPSGNTIYF
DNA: TGTGCCTCCCTTGTCCCCTCTGGAAACACCATATATTTT